Included here is one T cell receptor (beta chain) sequence, with context. Its antigen remains unknown. These data come from a study of cytomegalovirus exposure and HLA in healthy donors. The CDR3 spans 16 residues. The germline CDR1 and CDR2 sequences are SGHDT and YYEEEE. Deletions cut 6 bases from V and 4 bases from J, with 21 bases between. With 60 Vbeta and 13 Jbeta primers, the PCR was carried out. Some clones are missing from TCRdb's copy, which holds only in-frame ones; the method was immunoSEQ multiplex PCR. The sample shows roughly 150,000 clones, 76% of them seen only once. Study conclusions and caveats: Rare sequences made up most TCRs, while some public TCRs were found in many donors.

The chain uses TRBV5-6 and TRBJ2-3, with D possibly TRBD2 on 6 matching bases. The sample consisted of PBMCs. The receptor comes from a male donor in good health and CMV-seronegative. The CDR3 spells CASTLPGERGSDTQYF. CDR3 coding DNA: TGTGCCAGCACTCTACCGGGGGAACGAGGGTCAGATACGCAGTATTTT.